The 25 T cell receptor beta chains below come from one sample, sequenced in a study of OX40 agonist ivuxolimab in advanced cancers. The assay was immunoSEQ multiplex PCR, and TCRdb's table has in-frame clones only and misses some. Seen here are about 36,000 clones, more than 60% observed once, and the top ten hold roughly 11%. The sequences come from CD4+ or CD8+ T cells sorted from blood, collected in a trial of the OX40 agonist ivuxolimab. The receptors were gathered from an adult with an advanced solid tumor such as melanoma, head and neck, liver or kidney cancer.

This chain uses TRBV11-1 with TRBJ1-6; D may be TRBD1 (6 bases). There are 14 residues in the CDR3. The germline gives CDR1 SGHAT, CDR2 FQDESV (reference sequence). V was trimmed by 5 bases and J by 6 bases, leaving 11 bases between them. The CDR3 reads CASSRTDSNSPLHF. The CDR3, as DNA: TGTGCCAGCAGCAGGACAGATTCTAATTCACCCCTCCACTTT.

The chain links TRBV6-1 to TRBJ2-7; tentative D call: TRBD2 (6 bases). There are 14 residues in the CDR3. Germline V gene lookup returns CDR1 MNHNS and CDR2 SASEGT. V lost 2 bases to trimming and J lost 5 bases, with 13 bases between them. In DNA form, the CDR3 reads TGTGCCAGCAGTGAATCTTGGGGACTCGACGAGCAGTACTTC. It is translated as CASSESWGLDEQYF.

The V gene is TRBV30, the J gene TRBJ1-1; D is unclear. V lost 2 bases, J lost 8 bases, and 9 bases lay in between. The CDR3 contains 11 residues. The germline gives CDR1 GTSNPN, CDR2 SVGIG (reference sequence). The CDR3 coding sequence is TGTGCCTGGAGTTATACGGGGGAAGCTTTCTTT. Amino acids: CAWSYTGEAFF.

This chain joins TRBV18 and TRBJ1-4; D not certain. CDR1 is KGHSH and CDR2 is LQKENI in the germline V gene. The V and J ends lost 8 bases and 7 bases respectively, with 17 bases between them. The CDR3 is made up of 14 amino acids. The CDR3 DNA follows: TGTGCCAGCACGTCGAGCAACTCGGGTGAAAAACTGTTTTTT. Translating it yields CASTSSNSGEKLFF. The whole variable domain, filled in from reference TRBV18 and TRBJ1-4, reads NAGVMQNPRHLVRRRGQEARLRCSPMKGHSHVYWYRQLPEEGLKFMVYLQKENIIDESGMPKERFSAEFPKEGPSILRIQQVVRGDSAAYFCASTSSNSGEKLFFGSGTQLSVL.

This chain joins TRBV5-1 and TRBJ2-5; TRBD2 matches at 8 bases. The CDR3 has 15 residues. Germline values: CDR1 SGHRS, CDR2 YFSETQ. Trimming cost V 6 bases and J 1 base; bases outside gene matches: 8. CDR3 DNA: TGCGCCAGCACGAGGGGAGCGGGGGTCCAAGAGACCCAGTACTTC. Translation: CASTRGAGVQETQYF. The entire variable domain, with the rest obtained from reference TRBV5-1 and TRBJ2-5, is as follows: KAGVTQTPRYLIKTRGQQVTLSCSPISGHRSVSWYQQTPGQGLQFLFEYFSETQRNKGNFPGRFSGRQFSNSRSEMNVSTLELGDSALYLCASTRGAGVQETQYFGPGTRLLVL.

The chain carries TRBV5-1 and TRBJ2-5; D unresolved. Near its end, the DNA agrees better with TRBJ2-7, so the J call may be wrong. The V gene's germline CDR1 is SGHRS and CDR2 YFSETQ. The CDR3 is 13 residues long. The CDR3: CASSYGSSYEQYF. The CDR3, as DNA: TGCGCCAGCAGCTACGGGTCCTCCTACGAGCAGTACTTC.

The chain carries TRBV10-1 and TRBJ1-2; D is ambiguous. The CDR3 has 17 residues. Germline V gene lookup returns CDR1 WNHNN and CDR2 SYGVQD (reference sequence). V lost 2 bases, J lost 8 bases, and 24 bases lay in between. The CDR3 DNA follows: TGCGCCAGCAGTGAGGATGCCAGGCCTTCCGGTAAAGGGGGCTACACCTTC. This sequence encodes CASSEDARPSGKGGYTF.

This chain joins TRBV2 and TRBJ1-2; D remains unclear. This CDR3 spans 11 amino acids. CDR1 is SNHLY, CDR2 FYNNEI, per germline. Trimming shortened V by 7 bases and J by 6 bases, and 9 bases separated the two germline ends. This CDR3 reads CASTLRDGYTF. CDR3 in DNA: TGTGCCAGCACTCTACGGGATGGCTACACCTTC.

The V and J genes are TRBV10-1 and TRBJ1-2; D not certain. Germline loops: CDR1 WNHNN, CDR2 SYGVQD (reference sequence). Trimming pared 3 bases from V and 2 bases from J, leaving 7 bases between. The CDR3 spans 13 residues. For the CDR3, the DNA is TGCGCCAGCAGTGATCGTCTAAACTATGGCTACACCTTC. Its translation is CASSDRLNYGYTF.

The CDR3 sequence: CASSFEGGYGYTF. The CDR3 DNA reads TGTGCCAGCAGCTTCGAGGGAGGCTATGGCTACACCTTC. V and J are TRBV5-4 and TRBJ1-2, with D uncertain. From germline, CDR1 is SGHNT and CDR2 YYREEE (reference sequence). This CDR3 has 13 residues. The V end lost 2 bases, the J end lost 4 bases, and 9 bases lay between the germline ends.

V is TRBV7-9 and J is TRBJ1-1; D uncertain. The CDR3 covers 14 residues. Between the trimmed V and J ends, which lost 0 bases and 4 bases, there was a span of 9 bases. Per germline, CDR1 SEHNR and CDR2 FQNEAQ (reference sequence). This chain's CDR3 is CASSLARIITEAFF. The CDR3 bases are TGTGCCAGCAGCTTAGCCAGAATAATCACTGAAGCTTTCTTT.

The V call is TRBV19, the J call TRBJ1-2; D is possibly TRBD1 (5 bases). The CDR3 sequence is 19 residues long. CDR1 is LNHDA, CDR2 SQIVND, per germline (reference sequence). The V end lost 4 bases, the J end lost 4 bases, and 28 bases lay between the germline ends. DNA of the CDR3: TGTGCCAGTAGTACACGGGGTTTTTCGACAGACATGGGAAGCTATGGCTACACCTTC. Its protein product is CASSTRGFSTDMGSYGYTF.

The chain employs TRBV28 and TRBJ2-7, with TRBD2 identical over 10 bases. Trimming took 3 bases from V and 6 from J; bases not matched to a gene: 11. CDR1 MDHEN and CDR2 SYDVKM come from the germline V gene. CDR3 length: 16 amino acids. CDR3 in DNA: TGTGCCAGCAGTTTCTTAGCGGGGGGTCAAAGAAGCGAGCAGTACTTC. It yields the protein CASSFLAGGQRSEQYF.

The chain joins TRBV7-2 to TRBJ1-1, with TRBD1 as a possible D gene (6 bases). The germline CDR1 and CDR2 sequences are SGHTA and FQGNSA. Trimming took off 1 base at V and 11 bases at J, with 14 bases between the two ends. The length of the CDR3 is 13 residues. CDR3 sequence: CASSLDFGGEAFF. CDR3 DNA: TGTGCCAGCAGCTTAGATTTCGGGGGCGAGGCTTTCTTT.

The chain is built from TRBV6-6 and TRBJ1-1; tentative D call: TRBD1 (5 bases). The CDR3 is 14 residues long. The V gene's germline CDR1 is MNHNY and CDR2 SVGAGI (reference sequence). Deletions cut 7 bases from V and 8 bases from J, with 20 bases between. For the CDR3, the DNA is TGTGCCAGCACCCCCCTCGCGGGGCAGGGAGAAGCTTTCTTT. It specifies CASTPLAGQGEAFF.

V usage is TRBV7-9 and J usage is TRBJ1-6; D is undetermined. CDR3 length: 13 amino acids. The V gene lost 4 bases and the J gene lost 14 bases, with 15 bases spanning the gap. CDR1 is SEHNR, CDR2 FQNEAQ, per germline (reference sequence). The CDR3 here is CASSSTDARTLHF. The CDR3 DNA is TGTGCCAGCAGCTCTACGGACGCACGGACCCTCCACTTT. Full variable domain (outside the CDR3, taken from reference TRBV7-9 and TRBJ1-6): DTGVSQNPRHKITKRGQNVTFRCDPISEHNRLYWYRQTLGQGPEFLTYFQNEAQLEKSRLLSDRFSAERPKGSFSTLEIQRTEQGDSAMYLCASSSTDARTLHFGNGTRLTVT.

J is TRBJ1-1 and V is TRBV9; tentative D call: TRBD1 (5 bases). Germline CDR1 is SGDLS and CDR2 is YYNGEE. This CDR3 has 13 amino acids. V was clipped by 8 bases and J by 0 bases, with 11 bases between them. The CDR3 DNA reads as TGTGCCAGTAACAGAGGGGTGAACACTGAAGCTTTCTTT. It translates to CASNRGVNTEAFF.

This clone was seen once. The V and J genes are TRBV5-1 and TRBJ2-7; TRBD1 is a possible D gene (5 bases). This CDR3 has 13 amino acids. From germline, CDR1 is SGHRS and CDR2 YFSETQ. The V gene lost 5 bases and the J gene lost 6 bases, with 15 bases spanning the gap. The CDR3 here is CASRRDSGFEQYF. CDR3 nucleotide sequence: TGCGCCAGCAGGAGAGATTCAGGGTTCGAGCAGTACTTC.

The rearrangement uses TRBV6-6 and TRBJ2-1, with D possibly matching TRBD1 (6 bases). CDR3 length equals 14 residues. Trimming shortened V by 6 bases and J by 5 bases, and 14 bases separated the two germline ends. Germline loops: CDR1 MNHNY, CDR2 SVGAGI (reference sequence). DNA of the CDR3: TGTGCCAGCAGCTCCACAGGGCAGGACAATGAGCAGTTCTTC. Translated, it gives CASSSTGQDNEQFF.

To note about this clone: The junction differs from germline at one of its ends, possibly a read error. Within the sample, other DNA sequences also encode this same CDR3. This chain uses TRBV7-9 with TRBJ1-5; TRBD1 agrees at 8 bases. The length of the CDR3 is 15 residues. The germline CDR1 and CDR2 sequences are SEHNR and FQNEAQ (reference sequence). In nucleotides, the CDR3 is TGTGCTAGCAGCTCCCGGACAGGGAGCAATCAGCCCCAGCATTTC. Its protein is CASSSRTGSNQPQHF.

The chain combines TRBV23-1 with TRBJ2-1; TRBD1 aligns across 10 bases. TRBV23-1 has ORF status, its function being uncertain. V shed 3 bases, J shed 2 bases, and the junction held 10 bases outside the gene matches. The CDR3 extends over 18 amino acids. CDR3 DNA sequence: TGCGCCAGCAGTCACTCAAAGGGGACAGGGGATCCCTACAATGAGCAGTTCTTC. As protein: CASSHSKGTGDPYNEQFF.

CDR3 residues: CASSDPGGNGELFF. CDR3 in DNA: TGTGCCAGCAGTGATCCGGGTGGGAACGGGGAGCTGTTTTTT. The gene calls are TRBV25-1 and TRBJ2-2; D unclear. Trimming pared 3 bases from V and 7 bases from J, leaving 12 bases between. Germline V lookup: CDR1 MGHDK, CDR2 SYGVNS. CDR3 length: 14 amino acids.

The chain employs TRBV5-4 and TRBJ2-7, with unresolved D. Trimming took 4 bases from V and 2 from J, leaving 10 bases between them. The germline V gene encodes CDR1 SGHNT and CDR2 YYREEE (reference sequence). There are 13 residues in the CDR3. The CDR3 sequence is CASSKEPTYEQYF. The DNA for the CDR3 is TGTGCCAGCAGCAAGGAACCGACCTACGAGCAGTACTTC. Looking up the rest from reference TRBV5-4 and TRBJ2-7 gives the full variable domain: ETGVTQSPTHLIKTRGQQVTLRCSSQSGHNTVSWYQQALGQGPQFIFQYYREEENGRGNFPPRFSGLQFPNYSSELNVNALELDDSALYLCASSKEPTYEQYFGPGTRLTVT.

The chain carries TRBV6-1 and TRBJ2-4; a weak D match, TRBD2 (6 bases). Trimming cost V 10 bases and J 4 bases, with 20 bases left between them. CDR1 and CDR2 (germline): MNHNS, SASEGT. The length of the CDR3 is 15 residues. The CDR3 region is CATILAGSLKNIQYF. DNA of the CDR3: TGTGCCACCATACTAGCTGGTTCCCTAAAAAACATTCAGTACTTC.

The V gene is TRBV4-1, the J gene TRBJ1-4; D is uncertain. The germline gives CDR1 MGHRA, CDR2 YSYEKL. The CDR3 extends over 13 amino acids. V was trimmed by 4 bases and J by 7 bases, leaving 10 bases between them. The DNA of the CDR3 is TGCGCCAGCAGCCCCCTCCGGGTTGAAAAACTGTTTTTT. Translation gives CASSPLRVEKLFF.